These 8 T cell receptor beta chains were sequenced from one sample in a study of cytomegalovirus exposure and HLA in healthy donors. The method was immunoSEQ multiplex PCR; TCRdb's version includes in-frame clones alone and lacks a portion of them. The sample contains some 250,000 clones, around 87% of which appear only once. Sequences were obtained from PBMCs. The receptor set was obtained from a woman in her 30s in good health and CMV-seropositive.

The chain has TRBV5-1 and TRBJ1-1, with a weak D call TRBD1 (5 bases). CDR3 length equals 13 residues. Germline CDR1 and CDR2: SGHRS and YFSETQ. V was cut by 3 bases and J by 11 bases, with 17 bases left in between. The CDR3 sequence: CASSSEGRGGAFF. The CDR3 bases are TGCGCCAGCAGCTCCGAGGGGCGGGGTGGGGCTTTCTTT.

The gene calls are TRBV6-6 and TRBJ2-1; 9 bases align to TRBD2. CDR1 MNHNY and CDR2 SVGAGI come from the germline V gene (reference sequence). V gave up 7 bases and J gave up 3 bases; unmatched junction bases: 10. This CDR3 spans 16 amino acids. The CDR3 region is CASNRKTSGYYNEQFF. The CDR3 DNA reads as TGTGCCAGCAACCGAAAGACTAGCGGTTACTACAATGAGCAGTTCTTC.

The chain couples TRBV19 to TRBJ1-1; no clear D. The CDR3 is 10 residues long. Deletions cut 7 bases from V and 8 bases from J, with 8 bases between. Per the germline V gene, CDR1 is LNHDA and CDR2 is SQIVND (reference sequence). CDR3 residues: CASKAGEAFF. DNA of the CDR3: TGTGCCAGTAAGGCAGGAGAAGCTTTCTTT.

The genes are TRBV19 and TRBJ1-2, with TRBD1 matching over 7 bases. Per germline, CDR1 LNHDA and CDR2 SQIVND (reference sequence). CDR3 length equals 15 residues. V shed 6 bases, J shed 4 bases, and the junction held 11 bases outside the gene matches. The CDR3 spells CASSPLTGASYGYTF. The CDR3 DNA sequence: TGTGCCAGTAGCCCTTTAACAGGGGCCAGCTATGGCTACACCTTC.

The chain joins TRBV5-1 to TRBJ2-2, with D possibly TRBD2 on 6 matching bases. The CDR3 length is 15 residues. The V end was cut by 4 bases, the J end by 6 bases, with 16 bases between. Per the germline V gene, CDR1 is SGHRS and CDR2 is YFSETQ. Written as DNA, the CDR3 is TGCGCCAGCAGCGATTCTAGCTCGGGGGCCGGGGAGCTGTTTTTT. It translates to CASSDSSSGAGELFF.

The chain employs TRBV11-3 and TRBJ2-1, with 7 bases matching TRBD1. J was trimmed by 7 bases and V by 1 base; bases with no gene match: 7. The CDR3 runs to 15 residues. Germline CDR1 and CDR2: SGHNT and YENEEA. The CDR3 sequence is CASSLGRGRGNEQFF. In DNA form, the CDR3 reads TGTGCCAGCAGCTTAGGTAGGGGGCGCGGTAATGAGCAGTTCTTC.

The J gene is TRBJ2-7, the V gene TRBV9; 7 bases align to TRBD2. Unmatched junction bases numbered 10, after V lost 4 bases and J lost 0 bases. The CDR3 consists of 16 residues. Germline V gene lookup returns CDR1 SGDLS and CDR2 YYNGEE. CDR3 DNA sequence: TGTGCCAGCAGCCCCTCAAGTTGGGGGGGCTCCTACGAGCAGTACTTC. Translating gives CASSPSSWGGSYEQYF. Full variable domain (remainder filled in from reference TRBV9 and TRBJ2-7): DSGVTQTPKHLITATGQRVTLRCSPRSGDLSVYWYQQSLDQGLQFLIQYYNGEERAKGNILERFSAQQFPDLHSELNLSSLELGDSALYFCASSPSSWGGSYEQYFGPGTRLTVT.

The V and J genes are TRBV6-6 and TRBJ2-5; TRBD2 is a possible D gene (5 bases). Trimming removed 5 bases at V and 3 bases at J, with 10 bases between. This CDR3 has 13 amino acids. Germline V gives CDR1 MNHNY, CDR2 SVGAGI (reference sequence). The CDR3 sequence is CASSTLGEETQYF. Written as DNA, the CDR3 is TGTGCCAGCAGTACCCTCGGGGAAGAGACCCAGTACTTC.